Presented here are 28 T cell receptor beta chains from one specimen sequenced in a study of shared clonotypes between healthy human individuals. Using immunoSEQ multiplex PCR, the repertoire was profiled, and TCRdb retains in-frame clones only, with some absent. The data contain about 960,000 clones, less than 85% of them singletons. The specimen was memory CD4+ T cells sorted from blood. Described subset: CD45RA-negative fraction. All receptors come from a man aged 18 to 29 in good health.

The chain uses TRBV19 and TRBJ2-7; TRBD1 might be the D (6 bases). CDR3 length equals 13 residues. CDR1 and CDR2 from the germline V gene are LNHDA and SQIVND (reference sequence). Between the trimmed V and J ends, which lost 4 bases and 5 bases, there was a span of 12 bases. The CDR3 DNA sequence: TGTGCCAGTAGTAAACAGGGCGGTCACGAGCAGTACTTC. Its translation: CASSKQGGHEQYF.

This clone was seen many times. This chain connects TRBV28 to TRBJ2-1; D call uncertain. Germline V gene data show CDR1 as MDHEN and CDR2 as SYDVKM. V lost 6 bases, J lost 8 bases, and 17 bases lay in between. The length of the CDR3 is 14 residues. The DNA of the CDR3 is TGTGCCAGCAGACTCCCCCATGGTATAGATGAGCAGTTCTTC. This codes for CASRLPHGIDEQFF.

This chain links TRBV7-2 with TRBJ2-7, with D uncertain. V was cut by 10 bases and J by 0 bases, with 13 bases left in between. The CDR3 sequence is 13 residues long. Looked up from germline, CDR1 is SGHTA and CDR2 is FQGNSA. CDR3: CATSWIVSYEQYF. The CDR3 nucleotides read TGTGCCACCTCGTGGATAGTCTCCTACGAGCAGTACTTC.

The V and J genes are TRBV7-2 and TRBJ1-6; D gene uncertain. Germline V lookup: CDR1 SGHTA, CDR2 FQGNSA. The CDR3 is 13 residues long. V lost 8 bases and J lost 6, with 11 bases in between. CDR3 amino acids: CASAERSNSPLHF. CDR3 DNA: TGTGCCAGCGCGGAACGGAGTAATTCACCCCTCCACTTT.

This chain joins TRBV2 and TRBJ1-3; D unclear. CDR1 and CDR2 (germline): SNHLY, FYNNEI. V gave up 5 bases and J gave up 3 bases, with 14 bases separating them. The CDR3 has 15 amino acids. The CDR3 nucleotides are TGTGCCAGCAGTTACGGGGAGGGAGTTGGAAACACCATATATTTT. This encodes CASSYGEGVGNTIYF.

This chain uses TRBV7-2 with TRBJ2-1; D remains unclear. Germline-derived CDR1 and CDR2 are SGHTA and FQGNSA. The length of the CDR3 is 13 residues. The germline V and J ends were trimmed by 0 bases and 8 bases, with 8 bases remaining between them. CDR3 in amino acids: CASSLALDHEQFF. The CDR3, as DNA: TGTGCCAGCAGCTTAGCGCTGGACCATGAGCAGTTCTTC.

The chain employs TRBV19 and TRBJ2-1, with D uncertain. Germline V CDR1 and CDR2: LNHDA, SQIVND (reference sequence). CDR3 length equals 13 residues. Trimming removed 7 bases from V and 6 bases from J, with 13 bases in between. This chain's CDR3 is CASNPGGINEQFF. The DNA of the CDR3 is TGTGCCAGTAACCCGGGTGGGATCAATGAGCAGTTCTTC.

The CDR3 coding sequence is TGCGCCAGCAGTGAGTCGACAGGGGGCCGATCACCCCTCCACTTT. Translation: CASSESTGGRSPLHF. The genes are TRBV10-1 and TRBJ1-6; 10 bases align to TRBD1. The germline gives CDR1 WNHNN, CDR2 SYGVQD (reference sequence). V dropped 0 bases and J dropped 10; count of bases not matched to a gene: 3. The CDR3 spans 15 residues.

The CDR3 DNA sequence: TGTGCCAGCTCACCCCCGAATGGAGATCAGCCCCAGCATTTT. The encoded protein is CASSPPNGDQPQHF. The genes are TRBV18 and TRBJ1-5; no clear D gene. Germline values: CDR1 KGHSH, CDR2 LQKENI. Trimming removed 3 bases from V and 5 bases from J, with 11 bases in between. The CDR3 is 14 residues long. Supplemented by reference TRBV18 and TRBJ1-5, the full variable domain reads NAGVMQNPRHLVRRRGQEARLRCSPMKGHSHVYWYRQLPEEGLKFMVYLQKENIIDESGMPKERFSAEFPKEGPSILRIQQVVRGDSAAYFCASSPPNGDQPQHFGDGTRLSIL.

This chain links TRBV9 with TRBJ2-3; 7 nucleotides agree with TRBD1. Trimming at V came to 3 bases and at J to 6 bases, leaving 7 bases not matched to a gene. The CDR3 spans 14 residues. Germline CDR1 reads SGDLS; CDR2 reads YYNGEE. CDR3 protein: CASSARTGADTQYF. The DNA for the CDR3 is TGTGCCAGCAGCGCAAGGACAGGAGCCGATACGCAGTATTTT. The full variable domain, completed using reference TRBV9 and TRBJ2-3, is DSGVTQTPKHLITATGQRVTLRCSPRSGDLSVYWYQQSLDQGLQFLIQYYNGEERAKGNILERFSAQQFPDLHSELNLSSLELGDSALYFCASSARTGADTQYFGPGTRLTVL.

This rearrangement joins TRBV14 to TRBJ2-7; D is possibly TRBD2 (6 bases). CDR1 is SGHDN and CDR2 is FVKESK in the germline V gene. V was cut by 0 bases and J by 5 bases, with 14 bases left in between. The CDR3 sequence is 15 residues long. CDR3 nucleotide sequence: TGTGCCAGCAGCCAAGAGCGGTCGGGAGTAGACGAGCAGTACTTC. Translated: CASSQERSGVDEQYF.

The chain has TRBV11-2 and TRBJ2-3; D gene uncertain. V lost 1 base and J lost 1, with 9 bases in between. The CDR3 extends over 15 amino acids. In germline, CDR1 is SGHAT, CDR2 FQNNGV. The CDR3 region is CASSLVAQRTDTQYF. CDR3 in DNA: TGTGCCAGCAGCTTAGTTGCTCAGCGCACAGATACGCAGTATTTT.

The rearrangement uses TRBV20-1 and TRBJ2-1; D may match TRBD1 or TRBD2 (5 bases each). Germline CDR1 DFQATT, CDR2 SNEGSKA (reference sequence). Trimming left V 3 bases short and J 10 bases short, with 10 bases between. This CDR3 comprises 11 residues. This chain's CDR3 is CSARNGGEQFF. The CDR3 coding sequence is TGCAGTGCTAGGAATGGGGGAGAGCAGTTCTTC.

The table lists this clone with a count of one. The V call is TRBV6-5, the J call TRBJ2-1, with TRBD2 as a possible D gene (6 bases). Germline values: CDR1 MNHEY, CDR2 SVGAGI. CDR3 size: 12 residues. The ends were cut back, 5 bases at V and 8 bases at J, with 10 bases in the middle. In DNA, the CDR3 is TGTGCCAGCAGTAGTCCGGGGGATGAGCAGTTCTTC. Amino acid sequence: CASSSPGDEQFF.

V and J are TRBV6-1 and TRBJ1-4; D unclear. V lost 6 bases to trimming and J lost 7 bases, with 9 bases between them. The CDR3 has 12 residues. Germline CDR1 and CDR2: MNHNS and SASEGT. CDR3: CASRAPGEKLFF. CDR3 bases: TGTGCCAGCAGGGCCCCGGGTGAAAAACTGTTTTTT.

The chain employs TRBV5-1 and TRBJ2-2; TRBD2 aligns across 7 bases. The junction had 14 bases not matched to a gene; V was cut back by 5 bases and J by 7 bases. Germline V gene lookup returns CDR1 SGHRS and CDR2 YFSETQ. The CDR3 is made up of 16 amino acids. CDR3 region: CASSPGTTTANGELFF. DNA of the CDR3: TGCGCCAGCAGTCCCGGGACTACTACGGCCAACGGGGAGCTGTTTTTT.

This chain links TRBV7-9 with TRBJ1-2; D gene uncertain. The V end lost 4 bases, the J end lost 4 bases, and 13 bases lay between the germline ends. The germline gives CDR1 SEHNR, CDR2 FQNEAQ (reference sequence). This CDR3 is 14 amino acids long. The CDR3 DNA follows: TGTGCCAGCAGCTCCCTAAACCAAATCTATGGCTACACCTTC. Protein: CASSSLNQIYGYTF.

The chain employs TRBV7-3 and TRBJ2-2; D is ambiguous. V gave up 1 base and J gave up 1 base, with 4 bases separating them. The CDR3 is made up of 14 amino acids. In germline, CDR1 is SGHTA, CDR2 FQGTGA. DNA of the CDR3: TGTGCCAGCAGCTTAAATCGGAACACCGGGGAGCTGTTTTTT. Translating it yields CASSLNRNTGELFF. The full variable domain, rest sourced from reference TRBV7-3 and TRBJ2-2, is GAGVSQTPSNKVTEKGKYVELRCDPISGHTALYWYRQSLGQGPEFLIYFQGTGAADDSGLPNDRFFAVRPEGSVSTLKIQRTERGDSAVYLCASSLNRNTGELFFGEGSRLTVL.

This sequence joins TRBV19 and TRBJ1-2; D call uncertain. Germline V gene data show CDR1 as LNHDA and CDR2 as SQIVND (reference sequence). The CDR3 spans 15 residues. Deletions cut 4 bases from V and 5 bases from J, with 17 bases between. CDR3 region: CASSTPGQSVYGYTF. CDR3 coding DNA: TGTGCCAGTAGTACGCCGGGCCAGTCGGTTTATGGCTACACCTTC.

The gene calls are TRBV5-4 and TRBJ2-7, with 10 positions matching TRBD1. CDR3 size: 14 residues. Germline V lookup: CDR1 SGHNT, CDR2 YYREEE (reference sequence). V shed 4 bases and J 5 bases; nucleotides not matched to a gene: 6. The CDR3 loop reads CASSRDRGRDEQYF. In nucleotides, the CDR3 is TGTGCCAGCAGCCGGGACAGGGGTCGGGACGAGCAGTACTTC.

The CDR3 loop is CARGDTGRGHLHF. The CDR3 DNA reads TGTGCCCGCGGAGACACAGGGAGGGGACACCTCCACTTT. V usage is TRBV12-2 and J usage is TRBJ1-6. TRBV12-2 is classified as a pseudogene. CDR3 length: 13 residues.

The chain is built from TRBV5-6 and TRBJ2-4; 12 nucleotides agree with TRBD2. The germline V gene has CDR1 SGHDT and CDR2 YYEEEE. The CDR3 runs 19 residues. Germline trimming cut 1 base from V and 0 bases from J; bases unmatched to any gene: 8. The CDR3 region is CASSLRRLAGAIAKNIQYF. The CDR3, as DNA: TGTGCCAGCAGCTTGCGGAGACTAGCGGGAGCGATAGCCAAAAACATTCAGTACTTC.

The V gene is TRBV6-1, the J gene TRBJ2-3; no definite D call. The CDR3 totals 14 residues. Germline assignment: CDR1 MNHNS and CDR2 SASEGT. V was shortened by 7 bases and J by 3 bases, with 14 bases between the two germline ends. The CDR3 protein is CASTYGTGTDTQYF. The CDR3 DNA reads as TGTGCCAGCACCTATGGCACTGGAACAGATACGCAGTATTTT.

This chain uses TRBV5-6 with TRBJ1-5; 7 nucleotides line up with TRBD1. The trim removed 4 bases at V and 3 bases at J, leaving 10 bases unmatched. CDR3 length: 16 residues. Germline V gene sequence: CDR1 SGHDT, CDR2 YYEEEE. CDR3 sequence reads: CASSNYPGQLNQPQHF. For the CDR3, the DNA is TGTGCCAGCAGCAACTACCCGGGACAGCTCAATCAGCCCCAGCATTTT.

J is TRBJ1-6 and V is TRBV7-2, with a weak D call TRBD1 (6 bases). This CDR3 has 17 amino acids. V was clipped by 5 bases and J by 3 bases, with 17 bases between them. Germline CDR1 and CDR2: SGHTA and FQGNSA. The CDR3, as DNA: TGTGCCAGCAGCCGAGAACCGACAGGCCACTATAATTCACCCCTCCACTTT. Translating it yields CASSREPTGHYNSPLHF.

There are many counts of this clone. Distinct nucleotide sequences in the sample also encode this CDR3. The rearrangement joins TRBV7-2 to TRBJ2-7, with D unresolved. The CDR3 totals 13 residues. Germline loops: CDR1 SGHTA, CDR2 FQGNSA. V shed 1 base and J shed 2 bases, with 6 bases lying between them. This chain's CDR3 is CASSLVGPYEQYF. In DNA, the CDR3 is TGTGCCAGCAGCTTAGTAGGCCCCTACGAGCAGTACTTC.

The V gene is TRBV5-1, the J gene TRBJ2-3; 8 positions agree with TRBD1. The CDR3 sequence is 14 residues long. Unmatched junction bases numbered 6, after V lost 4 bases and J lost 5 bases. Looked up from germline, CDR1 is SGHRS and CDR2 is YFSETQ. CDR3 DNA sequence: TGCGCCAGCAGCCCGGGACAGGCGATAGATACGCAGTATTTT. Its protein is CASSPGQAIDTQYF.

Written as DNA, the CDR3 is TGTGCCAGTAGTACGGCGAGTAGGGGGCGCGCTGAAGCTTTCTTT. Residues: CASSTASRGRAEAFF. The chain carries TRBV19 and TRBJ1-1; the match to TRBD1 covers 7 bases. Germline V lookup: CDR1 LNHDA, CDR2 SQIVND (reference sequence). The CDR3 runs 15 residues. Trimming at V came to 4 bases and at J to 6 bases, leaving 11 bases not matched to a gene.